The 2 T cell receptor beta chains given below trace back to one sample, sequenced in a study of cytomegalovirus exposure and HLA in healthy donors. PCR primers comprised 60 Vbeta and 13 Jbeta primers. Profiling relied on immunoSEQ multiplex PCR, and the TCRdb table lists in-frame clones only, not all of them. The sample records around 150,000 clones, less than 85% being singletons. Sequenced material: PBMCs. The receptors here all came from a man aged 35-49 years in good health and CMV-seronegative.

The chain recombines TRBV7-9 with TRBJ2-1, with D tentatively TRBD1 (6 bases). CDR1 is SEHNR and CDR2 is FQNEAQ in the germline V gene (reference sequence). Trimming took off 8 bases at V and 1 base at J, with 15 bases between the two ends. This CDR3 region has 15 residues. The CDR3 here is CASDGSGQSYNEQFF. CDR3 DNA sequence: TGTGCCAGCGACGGGTCGGGACAATCCTACAATGAGCAGTTCTTC.

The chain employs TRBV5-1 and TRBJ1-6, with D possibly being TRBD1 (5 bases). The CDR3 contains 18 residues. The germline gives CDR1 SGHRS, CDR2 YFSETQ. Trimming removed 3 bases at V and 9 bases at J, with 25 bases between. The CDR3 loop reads CASSSGGSGQALGSPLHF. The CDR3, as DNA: TGCGCCAGCAGCTCTGGGGGGTCGGGCCAGGCCCTTGGTTCACCCCTCCACTTT.